These 11 T cell receptor beta chains were all obtained from the same sample, sequenced in a study of cytomegalovirus exposure and HLA in healthy donors. PCR primers comprised 60 Vbeta and 13 Jbeta primers. The protocol was immunoSEQ multiplex PCR, while the TCRdb copy is restricted to in-frame clones and leaves out a portion. The table includes about 120,000 clones, approximately 80% detected once. The source material was PBMCs. The receptor source for this set is a woman aged 18-30 years in good health and CMV-seronegative.

The V call is TRBV6-4, the J call TRBJ1-1, with 9 bases aligning to TRBD1. CDR1 is MRHNA, CDR2 SNTAGT, per germline. V lost 5 bases to trimming and J lost 3 bases; unmatched junction nucleotides: 1. This CDR3 spans 13 amino acids. The CDR3 DNA follows: TGTGCCAGCAGTCGGGACAGGGACACTGAAGCTTTCTTT. It is translated as CASSRDRDTEAFF.

This clone occurred once. The chain is built from TRBV7-2 and TRBJ2-3; the D gene is possibly TRBD1 (5 bases). The germline CDR1 and CDR2 sequences are SGHTA and FQGNSA. The CDR3 is 14 residues long. V was cut by 2 bases and J by 2 bases, with 8 bases left in between. This CDR3 reads CASSLQGPTDTQYF. As DNA, the CDR3 is TGTGCCAGCAGCTTACAGGGCCCCACAGATACGCAGTATTTT. Drawing the rest from reference TRBV7-2 and TRBJ2-3, the complete variable domain is GAGVSQSPSNKVTEKGKDVELRCDPISGHTALYWYRQSLGQGLEFLIYFQGNSAPDKSGLPSDRFSAERTGGSVSTLTIQRTQQEDSAVYLCASSLQGPTDTQYFGPGTRLTVL.

The chain couples TRBV5-1 to TRBJ2-7; 8 bases are shared with TRBD1. This CDR3 has 16 amino acids. V lost 0 bases and J lost 3; bases outside the gene matches: 8. Germline V gene data show CDR1 as SGHRS and CDR2 as YFSETQ. In DNA, the CDR3 is TGCGCCAGCAGCTTGGGGGGGGCAGGGGGCGGCTACGAGCAGTACTTC. As protein: CASSLGGAGGGYEQYF.

The chain carries TRBV19 and TRBJ2-5; D perhaps matches TRBD2 (5 bases). Per the germline V gene, CDR1 is LNHDA and CDR2 is SQIVND (reference sequence). The V end was cut by 3 bases, the J end by 1 base, with 12 bases between. This CDR3 has 15 residues. The CDR3 DNA reads TGTGCCAGTAGTATCTCGGGGAAGACCCAAGAGACCCAGTACTTC. Its translation is CASSISGKTQETQYF.

Only one count was recorded for this clone. The J gene is TRBJ1-5, the V gene TRBV4-1; D may be TRBD1 (6 bases). The length of the CDR3 is 15 residues. V shed 2 bases and J shed 3 bases, with 11 bases lying between them. The germline V gene encodes CDR1 MGHRA and CDR2 YSYEKL. The CDR3 loop reads CASSQSDRNNQPQHF. The CDR3, as DNA: TGCGCCAGCAGCCAAAGCGACAGGAACAATCAGCCCCAGCATTTT.

This chain joins TRBV5-4 and TRBJ2-3; D call uncertain. CDR3 length: 12 amino acids. Deletions cut 5 bases from V and 6 bases from J, with 10 bases between. Germline V gene data show CDR1 as SGHNT and CDR2 as YYREEE (reference sequence). The CDR3 DNA is TGTGCCAGCAGTCTCTCAGGCGATACGCAGTATTTT. This gives the protein CASSLSGDTQYF.

The gene calls are TRBV2 and TRBJ2-7; D call uncertain. Deletions cut 6 bases from V and 4 bases from J, with 16 bases between. The CDR3 is 14 amino acids. Germline assignment: CDR1 SNHLY and CDR2 FYNNEI. Written as DNA, the CDR3 is TGTGCCAGCAGGTTCTCAGGTCAGCATTACGAGCAGTACTTC. It is translated as CASRFSGQHYEQYF.

Regarding this clone: The sample holds other DNA sequences that translate to the same CDR3. This chain uses TRBV7-2 with TRBJ2-7; 12 nucleotides align to TRBD2. The CDR3 consists of 15 residues. Looked up from germline, CDR1 is SGHTA and CDR2 is FQGNSA. The J segment lost 4 bases and the V segment lost 1 base, leaving 2 bases of the junction unmatched. CDR3 nucleotide sequence: TGTGCCAGCAGCTTAGGGACTAGCGGGACTTACGAGCAGTACTTC. Translated, it gives CASSLGTSGTYEQYF.

The chain employs TRBV25-1 and TRBJ2-3; D gene ambiguous. The CDR3 loop spans 14 amino acids. Germline values: CDR1 MGHDK, CDR2 SYGVNS. V was clipped by 3 bases and J by 2 bases, with 9 bases between them. The CDR3 nucleotides read TGTGCCAGCAGTGACCTTTTAAACACAGATACGCAGTATTTT. Residues: CASSDLLNTDTQYF.

For the CDR3, the DNA is TGTGCCAGCAGTCGGTACAACGACAGGGCTCCGAACACTGAAGCTTTCTTT. Encoded protein: CASSRYNDRAPNTEAFF. The rearrangement links TRBV14 to TRBJ1-1; the match to TRBD1 covers 7 bases. The CDR3 is 17 amino acids. With 6 bases clipped from V and 1 base from J, the junction kept 14 bases outside the gene matches. Germline CDR1 is SGHDN and CDR2 is FVKESK.

The rearrangement uses TRBV2 and TRBJ1-2; 9 bases align to TRBD1. Germline V gene data show CDR1 as SNHLY and CDR2 as FYNNEI. The CDR3 contains 15 residues. J was trimmed by 6 bases and V by 8 bases; bases with no gene match: 13. The CDR3 loop is CASRLTGGTIDGYTF. The CDR3 bases are TGTGCCAGCCGATTAACAGGGGGCACGATTGATGGCTACACCTTC.